A selection of T cell receptor beta chains follows, all from one sample in a study of control samples from healthy donors and cancer patients. Measured with immunoSEQ multiplex PCR; TCRdb has only the in-frame clones, and not every one. The sample has 150,000 or so clones, more than 80% seen once. The specimen sequenced was blood. Source of these receptors: a man aged 18 to 29 in good health. The CDR3 runs from the conserved cysteine through the conserved F or W. For some rows the clone size is stated as once, few or many, or as a class when expanded; others skip it.

cdr3_aa clone_size v_call
CASSPDPSSEQFF NA TRBV3-1/TRBV3-2
CASSPHLEGSTEAFF NA TRBV19
CARGQGAAQPQHF NA TRBV2
CASSIATPYEQYF NA TRBV5-6
CASSEEGQGATEAFF NA TRBV6-1
CAWSWMRNEQFF NA TRBV30
CASSKRGVQPQHF NA TRBV10-1
CASSPEQGDQPQHF NA TRBV5-1
CAWSRMTNQPQHF NA TRBV30
CASSEAITIDSPLHF NA TRBV6-1
CASSTDSRETQYF few TRBV19